This entry features one TCR beta chain sequence. What it binds is not known. TCR beta cDNA libraries had unique molecular identifiers. Once about 0.9 to 11 million T cells were used, roughly 0.5 million cDNA molecules resulted. TCRdb redid the calling of the PCR reads with MiXCR, one entry per CDR3 protein. The sample yields roughly 400,000 distinct CDR3 sequences, less than 40% seen once. The data stem from a study of post-analysis software for immune sequencing data. Overall study context: Both relapsing-remitting and secondary progressive multiple sclerosis featured among the disease courses, as did progressive-relapsing multiple sclerosis.

With 7 bases removed from V and 2 bases from J, the gap between germline ends came to 16 bases. The CDR3 runs 15 residues. General observations from the study: The authors found that F measure strongly co-clustered same-batch samples. Patients showed TRBV5-6, TRBV5-1 and TRBV20-1 among four to six TRBV segments more frequent than in controls. Versus controls, multiple sclerosis patients showed significantly lower diversity (normalized Chao1).

The sequence was collected from a girl aged 2-10 years with multiple sclerosis. The sample was blood. The rearrangement joins TRBV12-3 or TRBV12-4 to TRBJ2-3; D uncertain. CDR3 sequence: CASNDRRATTDTQYF. CDR3 sequence (DNA): TGTGCCAGCAACGACCGACGGGCCACCACAGATACGCAGTATTTT.